The next 9 T cell receptor beta chains were all read from a single sample in a study of T-cell memory formation after mild COVID-19. TCRdb re-called the 5' RACE reads through MiXCR, storing one row per CDR3 protein. The repertoire holds approximately 410,000 distinct CDR3 sequences, with 20% to 25% as singletons. The sequencing input was PBMCs or a T cell subset sorted from them (not recorded which). All receptors come from an adult woman who had mild COVID-19 (a few samples of this study predate the infection). Cell type and time point are not known.

This sequence joins TRBV30 and TRBJ2-7; D might be TRBD1 or TRBD2, each matching 7 bases. CDR1 GTSNPN and CDR2 SVGIG come from the germline V gene (reference sequence). This CDR3 has 14 residues. V was shortened by 1 base and J by 5 bases, with 15 bases between the two germline ends. CDR3 bases: TGTGCCTGGAGTGCAACAGGGGCGGGGGACGAGCAGTACTTC. Protein: CAWSATGAGDEQYF.

This clonotype was counted a few times. The gene calls are TRBV20-1 and TRBJ2-3; unclear D gene. Germline values: CDR1 DFQATT, CDR2 SNEGSKA (reference sequence). This CDR3 comprises 13 residues. V lost 6 bases and J 2 bases, leaving 12 bases between the germline ends. For the CDR3, the DNA is TGCAGTGCGCCCCCAACGTCCACAGATACGCAGTATTTT. Protein product: CSAPPTSTDTQYF.

The V gene is TRBV12-3 or TRBV12-4, the J gene TRBJ1-2, with D uncertain. Trimming shortened V by 8 bases and J by 6 bases, and 4 bases separated the two germline ends. This CDR3 is 9 amino acids long. Written as DNA, the CDR3 is TGTGCCAGCTCCCATGGCTACACCTTC. The encoded protein is CASSHGYTF.

This clonotype appeared a few times. The chain combines TRBV5-5 with TRBJ2-1; perhaps TRBD1 as D (6 bases). The V gene's germline CDR1 is SGHKS and CDR2 YYEKEE (reference sequence). The CDR3 is made up of 16 amino acids. With 3 bases removed from V and 1 base from J, the gap between germline ends came to 14 bases. CDR3 region: CASSWGTGPSYNEQFF. The DNA of the CDR3 is TGTGCCAGCAGCTGGGGAACAGGGCCGTCCTACAATGAGCAGTTCTTC.

Only a few counts were recorded for this clonotype. The V call is TRBV9, the J call TRBJ2-3, with 11 bases identical to TRBD2. The CDR3 contains 15 residues. From germline, CDR1 is SGDLS and CDR2 YYNGEE. J gave up 2 bases and V 3 bases, and 2 bases lay outside the gene matches. The CDR3, as DNA: TGTGCCAGCAGCGGGGGACTAGCGGACACAGATACGCAGTATTTT. Translated: CASSGGLADTDTQYF.

There are a few counts of this clonotype. The chain carries TRBV5-1 and TRBJ2-7; D may be TRBD1 or TRBD2 (5 bases each). Germline CDR1 reads SGHRS; CDR2 reads YFSETQ. The length of the CDR3 is 18 residues. V was shortened by 0 bases and J by 3 bases, with 22 bases between the two germline ends. The CDR3 nucleotides are TGCGCCAGCAGCTTGGGGGGGAAGAGGACTTCATGGGGCTACGAGCAGTACTTC. It yields the protein CASSLGGKRTSWGYEQYF.

The chain carries TRBV7-2 and TRBJ1-4; 9 bases match TRBD1. This CDR3 spans 16 amino acids. J was trimmed by 8 bases and V by 6 bases; bases with no gene match: 13. Germline V CDR1 and CDR2: SGHTA, FQGNSA. The CDR3 protein is CASSKISGTGHEKLFF. DNA of the CDR3: TGTGCCAGCAGTAAAATTAGTGGGACAGGGCACGAAAAACTGTTTTTT.

The rearrangement links TRBV5-1 to TRBJ1-2; no clear D gene. Germline lookup yields CDR1 SGHRS and CDR2 YFSETQ. V was trimmed by 0 bases and J by 5 bases, leaving 11 bases between them. The CDR3 is 14 residues long. CDR3: CASSLERDTYGYTF. For the CDR3, the DNA is TGCGCCAGCAGCTTGGAGAGAGACACTTATGGCTACACCTTC.

The genes are TRBV27 and TRBJ2-1, with D tentatively TRBD1 (5 bases). Trimming left V 5 bases short and J 8 bases short, with 16 bases between. The CDR3 contains 14 residues. Germline V CDR1 and CDR2: MNHEY, SMNVEV (reference sequence). The CDR3 region is CASSRTRNSDEQFF. CDR3 DNA: TGTGCCAGCAGTAGGACACGTAATTCGGATGAGCAGTTCTTC.